This entry lists 26 T cell receptor beta chains sequenced from one sample in a study of T cell responses to AZD1222 COVID-19 vaccine. Some clones are missing from TCRdb's copy, which holds only in-frame ones; the method was immunoSEQ multiplex PCR. The sample includes 65,000 or so clones, 84% of them seen just once. Sequences were derived from peripheral blood, sampled on day 0 of AZD1222 vaccination. All receptors come from an adult in good health.

The chain combines TRBV9 with TRBJ2-1, with 8 positions matching TRBD1. J lost 4 bases, V lost 4 bases, and 10 bases had no gene match. The CDR3 is 16 amino acids. The germline V gene has CDR1 SGDLS and CDR2 YYNGEE. The CDR3 sequence: CASSTRTGTSYNEQFF. The CDR3 nucleotides are TGTGCCAGCAGCACCCGGACAGGGACATCATACAATGAGCAGTTCTTC.

This chain links TRBV30 with TRBJ1-2; D uncertain. Germline V gene lookup returns CDR1 GTSNPN and CDR2 SVGIG (reference sequence). Trimming left V 0 bases short and J 8 bases short, with 7 bases between. The CDR3 has 11 residues. CDR3 coding DNA: TGTGCCTGGAGTGTAGGGAGCGGCTACACCTTC. Translation gives CAWSVGSGYTF.

This chain links TRBV2 with TRBJ1-6, with a weak D call TRBD1 (5 bases). CDR1 is SNHLY, CDR2 FYNNEI, per germline. The CDR3 spans 15 residues. The ends were cut back, 5 bases at V and 9 bases at J, with 17 bases in the middle. In nucleotides, the CDR3 is TGTGCCAGCAGTATGTCCAGGGTCTCGGGTTCACCCCTCCACTTT. Protein: CASSMSRVSGSPLHF.

This clone appeared a few times. This chain connects TRBV28 to TRBJ1-4, with D possibly matching TRBD1 (5 bases). In germline, CDR1 is MDHEN, CDR2 SYDVKM. Trimming shortened V by 5 bases and J by 10 bases, and 17 bases separated the two germline ends. The CDR3 runs to 14 residues. CDR3 sequence: CASSPDIGAGKLFF. DNA of the CDR3: TGTGCCAGCAGTCCGGACATAGGGGCCGGAAAACTGTTTTTT.

The rearrangement joins TRBV7-9 to TRBJ1-2; D unclear. Trimming took off 9 bases at V and 2 bases at J, with 16 bases between the two ends. Germline values: CDR1 SEHNR, CDR2 FQNEAQ (reference sequence). The CDR3 extends over 14 amino acids. CDR3 coding DNA: TGTGCCAGTTCTACTCCCGGGTCCAACTATGGCTACACCTTC. This codes for CASSTPGSNYGYTF. The full variable domain, in which reference TRBV7-9 and TRBJ1-2 provide the parts outside the CDR3, is DTGVSQNPRHKITKRGQNVTFRCDPISEHNRLYWYRQTLGQGPEFLTYFQNEAQLEKSRLLSDRFSAERPKGSFSTLEIQRTEQGDSAMYLCASSTPGSNYGYTFGSGTRLTVV.

This chain uses TRBV2 with TRBJ1-1, with 8 bases matching TRBD1. Germline assignment: CDR1 SNHLY and CDR2 FYNNEI. V lost 9 bases and J lost 6; bases outside the gene matches: 12. The CDR3 spans 14 residues. The CDR3 spells CASTLSGQGSEAFF. The CDR3 nucleotides are TGTGCCAGTACCCTTTCCGGACAGGGCTCTGAAGCTTTCTTT.

The CDR3 loop reads CASSSDTEGHGYTF. The DNA of the CDR3 is TGTGCCAGCAGTTCGGACACCGAAGGACATGGCTACACCTTC. The rearrangement uses TRBV6-2 or TRBV6-3 and TRBJ1-2; tentative D call: TRBD1 (5 bases). This CDR3 has 14 residues. Germline CDR1 and CDR2: MNHEY and SVGEGT. V gave up 4 bases and J gave up 6 bases, with 15 bases separating them.

The sample holds one count of this clone. The gene calls are TRBV10-1 and TRBJ1-6; TRBD1 matches 8 bases. The J segment lost 14 bases and the V segment lost 5 bases, leaving 11 bases of the junction unmatched. The CDR3 is made up of 14 amino acids. In germline, CDR1 is WNHNN, CDR2 SYGVQD (reference sequence). The CDR3 DNA sequence: TGCGCCAGCAGTCCTGACAGGGGCGAGTTTTCCCTCCACTTT. As protein: CASSPDRGEFSLHF.

The chain couples TRBV11-2 to TRBJ2-2; D is tentatively TRBD1 or TRBD2 (6 bases each). This CDR3 has 15 amino acids. Trimming shortened V by 5 bases and J by 4 bases, and 14 bases separated the two germline ends. The germline gives CDR1 SGHAT, CDR2 FQNNGV. CDR3 sequence: CASSLVTGATGELFF. CDR3 DNA: TGTGCCAGCAGCCTTGTGACGGGGGCCACCGGGGAGCTGTTTTTT.

The chain joins TRBV5-1 to TRBJ2-2; 9 bases map to TRBD1. J lost 1 base, V lost 4 bases, and 8 bases had no gene match. CDR3 size: 17 residues. Germline assignment: CDR1 SGHRS and CDR2 YFSETQ. CDR3 sequence (DNA): TGCGCCAGCAGCGTGACAGGGGGTGGGCAGAACACCGGGGAGCTGTTTTTT. Protein product: CASSVTGGGQNTGELFF.

The rearrangement links TRBV4-2 to TRBJ2-7; 10 positions agree with TRBD1. The CDR3 totals 17 residues. Germline loops: CDR1 LGHNA, CDR2 YNFKEQ. V lost 1 base, J lost 1 base, and 7 bases stayed unmatched. The CDR3 loop is CASSQGTGGRASYEQYF. In DNA, the CDR3 is TGTGCCAGCAGCCAAGGGACAGGGGGTCGGGCTTCCTACGAGCAGTACTTC.

The rearrangement links TRBV18 to TRBJ2-7; D remains ambiguous. The germline V gene has CDR1 KGHSH and CDR2 LQKENI. Trimming pared 0 bases from V and 1 base from J, leaving 7 bases between. The CDR3 spans 14 residues. The CDR3 DNA reads as TGTGCCAGCTCACCACCGGCAGATTCCTACGAGCAGTACTTC. Translation gives CASSPPADSYEQYF.

This clone was found once. This chain connects TRBV6-6 to TRBJ2-5; 7 bases agree with TRBD2. Per germline, CDR1 MNHNY and CDR2 SVGAGI (reference sequence). The CDR3 covers 11 residues. Germline trimming cut 6 bases from V and 7 bases from J; bases unmatched to any gene: 2. The CDR3 DNA reads as TGTGCCAGCAGAAGGGAGGGGACCCAGTACTTC. This encodes CASRREGTQYF.

CDR3: CASSTNPGQGNGYTF. The CDR3 DNA follows: TGTGCCAGCAGCACAAATCCGGGACAGGGAAATGGCTACACCTTC. The V gene is TRBV7-2, the J gene TRBJ1-2; 9 bases fit TRBD1. Per germline, CDR1 SGHTA and CDR2 FQGNSA. The trim removed 5 bases at V and 6 bases at J, leaving 10 bases unmatched. The CDR3 totals 15 residues. Looking up the rest from reference TRBV7-2 and TRBJ1-2 gives the full variable domain: GAGVSQSPSNKVTEKGKDVELRCDPISGHTALYWYRQSLGQGLEFLIYFQGNSAPDKSGLPSDRFSAERTGGSVSTLTIQRTQQEDSAVYLCASSTNPGQGNGYTFGSGTRLTVV.

The rearrangement joins TRBV28 to TRBJ1-4; TRBD1 matches 9 bases. After removal of 5 bases from V and 5 bases from J, the junction contained 6 bases not matched to a gene. CDR1 and CDR2 from the germline V gene are MDHEN and SYDVKM. This CDR3 comprises 15 residues. The CDR3 sequence: CASSKPGTGNEKLFF. CDR3 in DNA: TGTGCCAGCAGTAAACCCGGGACAGGGAATGAAAAACTGTTTTTT.

CDR3 residues: CASSLMGGEQFF. The DNA of the CDR3 is TGTGCCAGCAGTTTAATGGGAGGTGAGCAGTTCTTC. The chain links TRBV27 to TRBJ2-1; D perhaps matches TRBD2 (6 bases). CDR3 length: 12 residues. Germline-derived CDR1 and CDR2 are MNHEY and SMNVEV (reference sequence). Trimming took off 2 bases at V and 9 bases at J, with 8 bases between the two ends.

The genes are TRBV5-1 and TRBJ1-1; TRBD1 might be the D (6 bases). The germline CDR1 and CDR2 sequences are SGHRS and YFSETQ. This CDR3 spans 12 amino acids. The V gene lost 2 bases and the J gene lost 7 bases, with 9 bases spanning the gap. CDR3 amino acids: CASSFGQSEAFF. The CDR3 coding sequence is TGCGCCAGCAGCTTCGGACAGAGTGAAGCTTTCTTT.

This clone was seen just once. V usage is TRBV6-2 or TRBV6-3 and J usage is TRBJ1-3; no reliable D call. This CDR3 has 16 amino acids. Trimming stripped 6 bases from V and 0 bases from J, with 15 bases between. Germline V gene data show CDR1 as MNHEY and CDR2 as SVGEGT. The CDR3 region has the DNA TGTGCCAGCAGCCGGATTGAGGACTACTCTGGAAACACCATATATTTT. Its translation: CASSRIEDYSGNTIYF.

This chain uses TRBV5-4 with TRBJ2-3; D gene ambiguous. Germline V gene data show CDR1 as SGHNT and CDR2 as YYREEE (reference sequence). CDR3 length equals 11 residues. V dropped 4 bases and J dropped 2 bases, with 2 bases sitting between them. The CDR3 DNA sequence: TGTGCCAGCAGCACCACAGATACGCAGTATTTT. As protein: CASSTTDTQYF.

The chain recombines TRBV28 with TRBJ1-6; TRBD1 aligns across 10 bases. With 11 bases clipped from V and 13 bases from J, the junction kept 17 bases outside the gene matches. The germline gives CDR1 MDHEN, CDR2 SYDVKM. CDR3 length equals 15 residues. In DNA form, the CDR3 reads TGTGCCGCCCAGAGAGGAGGGGACAGGGGTAGGCCCCTCCACTTT. Its translation is CAAQRGGDRGRPLHF.

CDR3 protein: CASSLYSGRVLGSPLHF. The CDR3 DNA is TGTGCCAGCAGTTTATATTCGGGACGGGTTCTTGGGTCACCCCTCCACTTT. The chain has TRBV27 and TRBJ1-6, with D possibly matching TRBD1 (5 bases). Trimming took off 1 base at V and 10 bases at J, with 20 bases between the two ends. The CDR3 consists of 17 residues. Germline lookup yields CDR1 MNHEY and CDR2 SMNVEV (reference sequence).

This clone was detected a few times. The genes are TRBV27 and TRBJ2-7; 9 bases align to TRBD1. This CDR3 has 12 amino acids. Germline trimming cut 5 bases from V and 7 bases from J; bases unmatched to any gene: 3. Germline CDR1 MNHEY, CDR2 SMNVEV (reference sequence). The CDR3 loop is CASSLTGGEQYF. Written as DNA, the CDR3 is TGTGCCAGCAGTCTGACAGGGGGAGAGCAGTACTTC.

In DNA form, the CDR3 reads TGTGCCAGTGGGGACAGACGAACCTACGAGCAGTACTTC. It translates to CASGDRRTYEQYF. The chain has TRBV5-6 and TRBJ2-7; 7 bases fit TRBD1. CDR1 and CDR2 (germline): SGHDT, YYEEEE. The CDR3 is 13 amino acids. The V segment lost 8 bases and the J segment 2 bases; nucleotides outside the gene matches: 7.

CDR3 bases: TGTGCCAGCAGCTTGGTACAGGGGGCCGGTGGCTACACCTTC. Its translation is CASSLVQGAGGYTF. The chain recombines TRBV5-6 with TRBJ1-2; 9 bases fit TRBD1. The CDR3 runs 14 residues. Germline V gives CDR1 SGHDT, CDR2 YYEEEE. Losses at the gene ends were 0 bases for V and 7 bases for J; bases not matched to a gene: 4. Looking up the rest from reference TRBV5-6 and TRBJ1-2 gives the full variable domain: DAGVTQSPTHLIKTRGQQVTLRCSPKSGHDTVSWYQQALGQGPQFIFQYYEEEERQRGNFPDRFSGHQFPNYSSELNVNALLLGDSALYLCASSLVQGAGGYTFGSGTRLTVV.

This chain uses TRBV2 with TRBJ1-1, with a weak D call TRBD1 (5 bases). The V end lost 8 bases, the J end lost 7 bases, and 8 bases lay between the germline ends. CDR1 is SNHLY and CDR2 is FYNNEI in the germline V gene. The CDR3 runs 10 residues. The CDR3 loop reads CASQQVEAFF. CDR3 DNA sequence: TGTGCCAGCCAACAGGTTGAAGCTTTCTTT.

The V gene is TRBV6-2 or TRBV6-3, the J gene TRBJ1-1; TRBD1 matches at 8 bases. In germline, CDR1 is MNHEY, CDR2 SVGEGT. V was clipped by 5 bases and J by 0 bases; unmatched bases: 8. CDR3 size: 16 residues. DNA for the CDR3: TGTGCCAGCAGTATAATAGACAGGGGAATGAACACTGAAGCTTTCTTT. It specifies CASSIIDRGMNTEAFF.